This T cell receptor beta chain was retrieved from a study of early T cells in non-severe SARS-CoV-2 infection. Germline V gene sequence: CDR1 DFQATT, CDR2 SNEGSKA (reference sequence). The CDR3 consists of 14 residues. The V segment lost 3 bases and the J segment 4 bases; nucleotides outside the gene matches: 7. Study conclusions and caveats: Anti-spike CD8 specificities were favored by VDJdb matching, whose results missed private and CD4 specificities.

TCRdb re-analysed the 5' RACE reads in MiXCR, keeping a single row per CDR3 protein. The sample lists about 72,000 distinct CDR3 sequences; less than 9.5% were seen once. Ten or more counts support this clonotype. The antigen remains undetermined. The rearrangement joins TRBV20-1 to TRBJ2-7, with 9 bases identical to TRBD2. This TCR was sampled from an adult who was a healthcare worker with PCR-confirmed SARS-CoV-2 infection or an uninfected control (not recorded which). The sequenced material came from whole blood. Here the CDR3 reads CSARRAGGPYEQYF. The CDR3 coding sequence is TGCAGTGCTAGGCGAGCGGGAGGACCTTACGAGCAGTACTTC.